This TCR beta chain stems from a study of CD8 T cell repertoires and HIV-1 epitope variants. About the study: Separate wells received one of Twenty-five Gag or Nef variant peptides.

This CDR3 has 15 amino acids. Germline-derived CDR1 and CDR2 are MGHRA and YSYEKL. Trimming took 0 bases from V and 6 from J; bases not matched to a gene: 4. Overall study findings and caveats: Nef KF9 drew about five clonotypes and HW9 one, without TAALDMSHF responses.

This clone came up once. What it binds is unknown. Method: immunoSEQ multiplex PCR; TCRdb's copy keeps in-frame clones and lacks some. Among over 4,500 clones listed, around 66% were seen once. The sample consisted of cultured CD8+ T cells derived from PBMCs. The chain is built from TRBV4-1 and TRBJ1-4; TRBD1 matches 7 bases. The clonotype comes from a male donor with HIV. The CDR3 here is CASSQDGTVHEKLFF. The CDR3 DNA sequence: TGCGCCAGCAGCCAAGACGGGACAGTCCATGAAAAACTGTTTTTT.